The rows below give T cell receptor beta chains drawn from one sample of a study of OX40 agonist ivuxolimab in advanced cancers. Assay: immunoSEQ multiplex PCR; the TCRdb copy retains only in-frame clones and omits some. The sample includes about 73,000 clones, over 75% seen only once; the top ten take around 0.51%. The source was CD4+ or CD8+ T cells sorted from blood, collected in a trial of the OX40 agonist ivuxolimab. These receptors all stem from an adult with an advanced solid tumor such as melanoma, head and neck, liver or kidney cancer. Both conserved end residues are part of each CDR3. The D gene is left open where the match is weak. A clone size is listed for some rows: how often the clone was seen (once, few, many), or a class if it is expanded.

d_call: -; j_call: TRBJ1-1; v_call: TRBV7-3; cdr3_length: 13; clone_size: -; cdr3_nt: TGTGCCTCGCAAAAGGGGTCCGGCACTGAAGCTTTCTTT; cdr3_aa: CASQKGSGTEAFF
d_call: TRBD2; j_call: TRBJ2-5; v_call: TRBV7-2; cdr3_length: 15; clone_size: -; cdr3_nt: TGTGCCAGCAGCTTGGGGCTAGCGGGAGAAGAGACCCAGTACTTC; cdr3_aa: CASSLGLAGEETQYF
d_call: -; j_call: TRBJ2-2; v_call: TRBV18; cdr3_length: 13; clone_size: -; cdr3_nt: TGTGCCAGCTCCCTTTCGAACACCGGGGAGCTGTTTTTT; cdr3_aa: CASSLSNTGELFF
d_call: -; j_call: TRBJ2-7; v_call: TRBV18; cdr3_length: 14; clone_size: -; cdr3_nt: TGTGCCAGCTCACTCACGGAGCGGGCCAGGGAGCAGTACTTC; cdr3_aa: CASSLTERAREQYF
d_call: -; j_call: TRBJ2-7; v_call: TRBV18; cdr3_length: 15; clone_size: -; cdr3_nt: TGTGCCAGCTCACCACTGGACCAAATAGTCTACGAGCAGTACTTC; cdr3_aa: CASSPLDQIVYEQYF
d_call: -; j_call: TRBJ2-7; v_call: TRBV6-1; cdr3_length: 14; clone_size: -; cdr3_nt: TGTGCCAGCAGTGAAGTAGAAAGCTCCTACGAGCAGTACTTC; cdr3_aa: CASSEVESSYEQYF
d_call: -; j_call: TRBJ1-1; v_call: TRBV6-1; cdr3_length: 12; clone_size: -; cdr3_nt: TGTGCCAGCAGTGTGCACGGCACTGAAGCTTTCTTT; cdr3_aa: CASSVHGTEAFF
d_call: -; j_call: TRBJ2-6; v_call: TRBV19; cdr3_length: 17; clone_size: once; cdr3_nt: TGTGCCAGTAGGCAAGGGCGTGGGGGGGCCGGGGCCAACGTCCTGACTTTC; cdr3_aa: CASRQGRGGAGANVLTF
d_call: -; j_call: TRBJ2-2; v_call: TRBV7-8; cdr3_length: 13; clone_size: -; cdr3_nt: TGTGCCAGCAGCTTAGAAGGGCTCGGGGAGCTGTTTTTT; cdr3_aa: CASSLEGLGELFF
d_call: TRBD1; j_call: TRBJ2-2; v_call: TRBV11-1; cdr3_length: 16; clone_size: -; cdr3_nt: TGTGCCAGCAGCATAGGGGACAGGGGGAACACCGGGGAGCTGTTTTTT; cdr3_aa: CASSIGDRGNTGELFF
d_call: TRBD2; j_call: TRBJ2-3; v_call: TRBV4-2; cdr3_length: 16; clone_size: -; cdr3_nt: TGTGCCACCCGACGTGCGGGAGGGCCAATCACAGATACGCAGTATTTT; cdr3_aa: CATRRAGGPITDTQYF
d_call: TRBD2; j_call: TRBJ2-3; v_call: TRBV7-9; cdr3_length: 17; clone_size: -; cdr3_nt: TGTGCCAGCAGCTTAGCGCACCCGGGAGGATCGGGAGATACGCAGTATTTT; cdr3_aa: CASSLAHPGGSGDTQYF
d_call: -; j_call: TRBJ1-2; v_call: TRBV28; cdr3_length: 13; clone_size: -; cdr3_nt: TGTGCCAGCAGGGGACTCCAGAGCTATGGCTACACCTTC; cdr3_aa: CASRGLQSYGYTF
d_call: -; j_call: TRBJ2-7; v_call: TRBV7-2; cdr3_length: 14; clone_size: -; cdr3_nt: TGTGCCAGCAGCTCCCTTCGGGGCGGCTACGAGCAGTACTTC; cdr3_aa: CASSSLRGGYEQYF
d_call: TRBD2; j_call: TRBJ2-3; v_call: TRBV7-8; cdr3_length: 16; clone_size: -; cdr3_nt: TGTGCCAGCAGCTCTGGGACTAGCGGGTTCGGAGATACGCAGTATTTT; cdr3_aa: CASSSGTSGFGDTQYF
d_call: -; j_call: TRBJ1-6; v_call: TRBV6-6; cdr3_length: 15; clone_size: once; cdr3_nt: TGTGCCAGCAGTTACAAGGGCAGGGAGGATTCACCCCTCCACTTT; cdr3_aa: CASSYKGREDSPLHF
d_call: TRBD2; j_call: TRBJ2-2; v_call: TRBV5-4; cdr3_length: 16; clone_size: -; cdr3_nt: TGTGCCAGCAGCTTGGGGGGACTAGCGGGTACCGGGGAGCTGTTTTTT; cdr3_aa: CASSLGGLAGTGELFF
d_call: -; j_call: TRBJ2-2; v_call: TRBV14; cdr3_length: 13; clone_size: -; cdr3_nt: TGTGCCAGCAGCCAGGCCGTTGTAGGGGAGCTGTTTTTT; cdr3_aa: CASSQAVVGELFF
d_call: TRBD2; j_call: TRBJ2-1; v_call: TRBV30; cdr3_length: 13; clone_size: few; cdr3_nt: TGTGCCTCCCCGGGGACTAGTGATCATGAGCAGTTCTTC; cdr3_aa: CASPGTSDHEQFF
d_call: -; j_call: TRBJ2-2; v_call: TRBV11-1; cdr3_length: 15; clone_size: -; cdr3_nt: TGTGCCAGCAGCTCAAAGGAGGGGAGAACCGGGGAGCTGTTTTTT; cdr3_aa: CASSSKEGRTGELFF
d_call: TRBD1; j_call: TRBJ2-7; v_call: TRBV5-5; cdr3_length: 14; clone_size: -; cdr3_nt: TGTGCCAGCAATCCGGGACAGGGGTTGTACGAGCAGTACTTC; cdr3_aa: CASNPGQGLYEQYF
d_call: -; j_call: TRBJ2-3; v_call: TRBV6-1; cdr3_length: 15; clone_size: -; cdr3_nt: TGTGCCAGCAGTGATTTGGGGGGAAGCACAGATACGCAGTATTTT; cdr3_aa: CASSDLGGSTDTQYF
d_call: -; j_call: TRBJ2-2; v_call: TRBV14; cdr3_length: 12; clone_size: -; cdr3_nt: TGTGCCAGCAGCCCGTTAGCAGGGGAGCTGTTTTTT; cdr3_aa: CASSPLAGELFF
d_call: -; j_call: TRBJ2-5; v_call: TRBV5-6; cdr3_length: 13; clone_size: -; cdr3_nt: TGTGCCAGCAGCTTGGGCATGGGGGAGACCCAGTACTTC; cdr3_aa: CASSLGMGETQYF
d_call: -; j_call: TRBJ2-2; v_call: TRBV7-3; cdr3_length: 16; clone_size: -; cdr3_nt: TGTGCCAGCAGCTTAAGCCCGTTCGCGAACACCGGGGAGCTGTTTTTT; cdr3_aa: CASSLSPFANTGELFF
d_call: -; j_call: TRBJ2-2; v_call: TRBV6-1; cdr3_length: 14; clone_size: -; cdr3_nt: TGTGCCAGCAGGAAGGACGGTCACACCGGGGAGCTGTTTTTT; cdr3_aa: CASRKDGHTGELFF
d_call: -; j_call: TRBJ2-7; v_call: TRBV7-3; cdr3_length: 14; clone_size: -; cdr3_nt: TGTGCCAGCAGCCCATCCCAGAGCTCCTACGAGCAGTACTTC; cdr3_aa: CASSPSQSSYEQYF
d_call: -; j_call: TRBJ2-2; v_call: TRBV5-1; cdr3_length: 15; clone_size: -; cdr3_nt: TGCGCCACCGGGGGCCGGGACAGTCACACCGGGGAGCTGTTTTTT; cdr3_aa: CATGGRDSHTGELFF
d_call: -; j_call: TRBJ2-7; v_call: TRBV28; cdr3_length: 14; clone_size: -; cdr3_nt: TGTGCCAGCACCCCCGTGGGGGCGCGCTACGAGCAGTACTTC; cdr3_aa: CASTPVGARYEQYF
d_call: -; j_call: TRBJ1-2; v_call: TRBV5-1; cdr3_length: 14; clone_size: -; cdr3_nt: TGCGCCAGCAGCTTGGACTTAGGTAGAGATGGCTACACCTTC; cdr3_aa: CASSLDLGRDGYTF
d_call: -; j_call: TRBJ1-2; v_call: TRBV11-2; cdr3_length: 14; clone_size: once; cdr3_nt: TGTGCCAGCAGCTTATCCAGGGGCCTTAGCGACTACACCTTC; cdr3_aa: CASSLSRGLSDYTF
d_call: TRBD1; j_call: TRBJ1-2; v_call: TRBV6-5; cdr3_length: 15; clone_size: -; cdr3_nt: TGTGCCAGCAGTTACCGACAAGACAGGGGGTATGGCTACACCTTC; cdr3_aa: CASSYRQDRGYGYTF
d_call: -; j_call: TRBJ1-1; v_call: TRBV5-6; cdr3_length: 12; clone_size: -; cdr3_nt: TGTGCCAGCAGCTTGGAACAGGGAATAGCTTTCTTT; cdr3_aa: CASSLEQGIAFF